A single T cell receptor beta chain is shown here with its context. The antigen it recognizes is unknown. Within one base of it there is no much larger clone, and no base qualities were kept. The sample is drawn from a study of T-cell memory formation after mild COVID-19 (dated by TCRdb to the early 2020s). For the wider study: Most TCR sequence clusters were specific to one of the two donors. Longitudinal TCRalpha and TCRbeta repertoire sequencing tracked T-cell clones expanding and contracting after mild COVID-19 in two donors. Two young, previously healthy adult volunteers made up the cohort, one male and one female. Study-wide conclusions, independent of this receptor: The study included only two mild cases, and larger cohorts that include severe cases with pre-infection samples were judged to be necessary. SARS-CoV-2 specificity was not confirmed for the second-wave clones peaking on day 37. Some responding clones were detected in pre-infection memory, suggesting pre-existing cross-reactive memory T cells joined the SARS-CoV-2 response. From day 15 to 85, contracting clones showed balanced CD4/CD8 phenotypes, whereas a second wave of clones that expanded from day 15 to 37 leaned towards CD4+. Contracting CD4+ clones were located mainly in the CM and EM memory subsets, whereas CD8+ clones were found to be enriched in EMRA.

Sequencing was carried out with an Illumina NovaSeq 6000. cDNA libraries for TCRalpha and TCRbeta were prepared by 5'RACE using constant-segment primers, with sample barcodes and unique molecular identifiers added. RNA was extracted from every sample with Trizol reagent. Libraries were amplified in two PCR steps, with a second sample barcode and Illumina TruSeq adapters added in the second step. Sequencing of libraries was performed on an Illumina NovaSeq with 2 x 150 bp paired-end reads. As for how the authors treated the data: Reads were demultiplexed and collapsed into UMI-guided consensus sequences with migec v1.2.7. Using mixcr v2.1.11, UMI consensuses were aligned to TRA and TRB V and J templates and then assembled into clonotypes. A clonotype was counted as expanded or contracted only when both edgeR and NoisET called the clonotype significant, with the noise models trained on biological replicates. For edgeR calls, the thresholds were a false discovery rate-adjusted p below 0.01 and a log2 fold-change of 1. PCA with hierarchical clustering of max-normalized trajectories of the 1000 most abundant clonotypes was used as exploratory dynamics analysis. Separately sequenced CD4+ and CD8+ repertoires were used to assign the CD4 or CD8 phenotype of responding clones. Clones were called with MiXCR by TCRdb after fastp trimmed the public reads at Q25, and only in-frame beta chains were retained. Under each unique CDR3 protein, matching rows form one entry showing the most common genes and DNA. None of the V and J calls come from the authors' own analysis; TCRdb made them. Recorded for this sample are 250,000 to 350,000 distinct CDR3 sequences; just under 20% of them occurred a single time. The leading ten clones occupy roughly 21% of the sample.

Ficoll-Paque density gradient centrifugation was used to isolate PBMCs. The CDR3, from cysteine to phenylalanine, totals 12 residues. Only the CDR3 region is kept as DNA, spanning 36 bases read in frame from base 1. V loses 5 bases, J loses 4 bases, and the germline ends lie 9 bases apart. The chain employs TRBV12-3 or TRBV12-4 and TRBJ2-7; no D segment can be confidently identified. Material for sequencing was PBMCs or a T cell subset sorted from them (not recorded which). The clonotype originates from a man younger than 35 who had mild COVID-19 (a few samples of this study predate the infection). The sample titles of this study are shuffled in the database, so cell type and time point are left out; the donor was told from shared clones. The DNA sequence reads TGTGCCAGCAGTCCTTCACCGTACGAGCAGTACTTC. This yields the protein CASSPSPYEQYF.